Presented here are 21 T cell receptor beta chains from one specimen sequenced in a study of cytomegalovirus exposure and HLA in healthy donors. This PCR relied on a set of 60 Vbeta primers and 13 Jbeta primers. Assay: immunoSEQ multiplex PCR; the TCRdb copy retains only in-frame clones and omits some. Of around 170,000 clones in the sample, almost 85% were seen once. Material for sequencing was PBMCs. All receptors derive from a woman in her 50s in good health and CMV-seronegative.

The J gene is TRBJ2-1, the V gene TRBV9; 10 bases match TRBD2. V trimming: 0 bases; J trimming: 9 bases; junction bases outside the gene matches: 9. The CDR3 is 16 residues long. Germline lookup yields CDR1 SGDLS and CDR2 YYNGEE. The CDR3 DNA reads as TGTGCCAGCAGCGTAGAGGCTAGCGGGGGACGAGGTGAGCAGTTCTTC. Protein sequence: CASSVEASGGRGEQFF.

V usage is TRBV7-3 and J usage is TRBJ2-2; TRBD2 might be the D (5 bases). V lost 6 bases and J 0 bases, leaving 14 bases between the germline ends. Looked up from germline, CDR1 is SGHTA and CDR2 is FQGTGA. The CDR3 consists of 16 residues. CDR3 sequence reads: CASSPLPGTNTGELFF. For the CDR3, the DNA is TGTGCCAGCAGTCCTTTGCCGGGGACGAACACCGGGGAGCTGTTTTTT. The variable domain in full, completed from reference TRBV7-3 and TRBJ2-2, reads GAGVSQTPSNKVTEKGKYVELRCDPISGHTALYWYRQSLGQGPEFLIYFQGTGAADDSGLPNDRFFAVRPEGSVSTLKIQRTERGDSAVYLCASSPLPGTNTGELFFGEGSRLTVL.

This chain links TRBV7-6 with TRBJ2-7, with 8 bases lining up with TRBD2. The CDR3 is 14 residues long. Germline V CDR1 and CDR2: SGHVS, FNYEAQ. V lost 0 bases to trimming and J lost 3 bases; unmatched junction nucleotides: 1. This CDR3 is CASSLARGGYEQYF. CDR3 coding DNA: TGTGCCAGCAGCTTAGCACGGGGGGGCTACGAGCAGTACTTC.

The chain joins TRBV15 to TRBJ2-2; TRBD2 might be the D (6 bases). This CDR3 has 16 amino acids. V gave up 3 bases and J gave up 5 bases, with 16 bases separating them. CDR1 LNHNV and CDR2 YYDKDF come from the germline V gene (reference sequence). The CDR3 DNA sequence: TGTGCCACCAGCAGTAGGGTCGGAGGGACGACCGGGGAGCTGTTTTTT. Translation: CATSSRVGGTTGELFF.

The chain combines TRBV11-2 with TRBJ1-2; a possible D gene is TRBD1 (6 bases). The CDR3 sequence is 14 residues long. The V end lost 4 bases, the J end lost 7 bases, and 16 bases lay between the germline ends. Germline values: CDR1 SGHAT, CDR2 FQNNGV. The CDR3 region has the DNA TGTGCCAGCAGCTCAGATTGGGGGCCGGGTGGCTACACCTTC. Translation gives CASSSDWGPGGYTF.

This clone was recorded a few times. The chain recombines TRBV29-1 with TRBJ2-3, with 10 nucleotides matching TRBD2. This CDR3 is built from 14 residues. Trimming at V came to 7 bases and at J to 4 bases, leaving 8 bases not matched to a gene. Germline CDR1 SQVTM, CDR2 ANQGSEA. The CDR3 loop is CSGGTSVMADTQYF. CDR3 sequence (DNA): TGCAGCGGGGGGACTAGCGTAATGGCAGATACGCAGTATTTT.

The chain couples TRBV10-1 to TRBJ2-1; tentatively, D is TRBD1 (5 bases). Trimming removed 6 bases from V and 0 bases from J, with 9 bases in between. Germline CDR1 is WNHNN and CDR2 is SYGVQD (reference sequence). The CDR3 length is 14 residues. The CDR3 protein is CASSQDISYNEQFF. The CDR3 coding sequence is TGCGCCAGCAGCCAGGACATCTCCTACAATGAGCAGTTCTTC.

The chain joins TRBV6-4 to TRBJ1-3; 7 bases line up with TRBD1. V was pared by 0 bases and J by 0 bases, with 8 bases of the junction left unmatched. The germline CDR1 and CDR2 sequences are MRHNA and SNTAGT. The CDR3 sequence is 18 residues long. Written as DNA, the CDR3 is TGTGCCAGCAGTGACTCAGGTTGCAGGGGGGCCTCTGGAAACACCATATATTTT. It specifies CASSDSGCRGASGNTIYF.

V gene TRBV6-1 combines with J gene TRBJ2-7; TRBD1 matches at 7 bases. Germline V gene data show CDR1 as MNHNS and CDR2 as SASEGT. This CDR3 is 13 amino acids long. With 4 bases clipped from V and 4 bases from J, the junction kept 4 bases outside the gene matches. CDR3 DNA: TGTGCCAGCAGTGGGGACAGTATTTACGAGCAGTACTTC. This gives the protein CASSGDSIYEQYF.

V gene TRBV19 combines with J gene TRBJ2-1; tentative D call: TRBD2 (6 bases). Germline CDR1 LNHDA, CDR2 SQIVND (reference sequence). Trimming pared 1 base from V and 5 bases from J, leaving 24 bases between. The CDR3 is made up of 19 amino acids. In nucleotides, the CDR3 is TGTGCCAGTAGTATAGCCGGACTCAGGATGCCAGGCGGGAACAATGAGCAGTTCTTC. This codes for CASSIAGLRMPGGNNEQFF.

The chain recombines TRBV14 with TRBJ2-3, with 7 bases matching TRBD1. Trimming at V came to 2 bases and at J to 3 bases, leaving 5 bases not matched to a gene. CDR3 length: 15 amino acids. Germline-derived CDR1 and CDR2 are SGHDN and FVKESK. CDR3 DNA: TGTGCCAGCAGCCAAAGACAGGGTTGGACAGATACGCAGTATTTT. The encoded protein is CASSQRQGWTDTQYF.

The V and J genes are TRBV9 and TRBJ2-1; D is possibly TRBD2 (5 bases). Germline values: CDR1 SGDLS, CDR2 YYNGEE. CDR3 length: 16 residues. Between the trimmed V and J ends, which lost 0 bases and 9 bases, there was a span of 19 bases. CDR3 sequence (DNA): TGTGCCAGCAGCGTAGCGGGGTGGAGCGTCTCGGGTGAGCAGTTCTTC. Residues: CASSVAGWSVSGEQFF. Complete variable domain (other parts from reference TRBV9 and TRBJ2-1): DSGVTQTPKHLITATGQRVTLRCSPRSGDLSVYWYQQSLDQGLQFLIQYYNGEERAKGNILERFSAQQFPDLHSELNLSSLELGDSALYFCASSVAGWSVSGEQFFGPGTRLTVL.

The gene calls are TRBV28 and TRBJ2-7; unclear D gene. CDR3 length: 12 residues. Per the germline V gene, CDR1 is MDHEN and CDR2 is SYDVKM. V lost 6 bases to trimming and J lost 3 bases, with 9 bases between them. The CDR3 protein is CASRGDIYEQYF. The CDR3 region has the DNA TGTGCCAGCAGGGGCGATATCTACGAGCAGTACTTC.

This rearrangement joins TRBV9 to TRBJ2-5; TRBD2 aligns across 10 bases. CDR3 length: 15 residues. Trimming cost V 3 bases and J 2 bases; bases outside gene matches: 4. CDR1 and CDR2 (germline): SGDLS, YYNGEE. This CDR3 is CASSASGGAQETQYF. For the CDR3, the DNA is TGTGCCAGCAGCGCGAGCGGGGGGGCACAAGAGACCCAGTACTTC.

The table lists this clone with a few counts. The chain's CDR3 is CASRYSGRLGETQYF. The CDR3 bases are TGTGCCAGCAGATATAGCGGGAGGTTGGGAGAGACCCAGTACTTC. The V and J genes are TRBV25-1 and TRBJ2-5, with TRBD2 matching over 10 bases. Germline V lookup: CDR1 MGHDK, CDR2 SYGVNS. Unmatched junction bases numbered 8, after V lost 6 bases and J lost 4 bases. The CDR3 is 15 amino acids.

This chain connects TRBV4-3 to TRBJ1-5, with D unresolved. Germline V gene lookup returns CDR1 LGHNA and CDR2 YSLEER. Between the trimmed V and J ends, which lost 0 bases and 0 bases, there was a span of 6 bases. This CDR3 is built from 15 residues. CDR3 sequence: CASSQDAGSNQPQHF. As DNA, the CDR3 is TGCGCCAGCAGCCAAGATGCAGGTAGCAATCAGCCCCAGCATTTT.

The sample holds a few counts of this clone. The chain couples TRBV28 to TRBJ1-4; tentative D call: TRBD1 (5 bases). V gave up 2 bases and J gave up 5 bases, with 9 bases separating them. From germline, CDR1 is MDHEN and CDR2 SYDVKM. This CDR3 is 14 amino acids long. Here the CDR3 reads CASSLGARNEKLFF. In nucleotides, the CDR3 is TGTGCCAGCAGTTTAGGGGCCAGAAATGAAAAACTGTTTTTT. The full variable domain, in which reference TRBV28 and TRBJ1-4 provide the parts outside the CDR3, is DVKVTQSSRYLVKRTGEKVFLECVQDMDHENMFWYRQDPGLGLRLIYFSYDVKMKEKGDIPEGYSVSREKKERFSLILESASTNQTSMYLCASSLGARNEKLFFGSGTQLSVL.

The chain links TRBV9 to TRBJ2-3; D not certain. CDR3 length: 12 residues. Germline lookup yields CDR1 SGDLS and CDR2 YYNGEE. Trimming took 4 bases from V and 4 from J, leaving 7 bases between them. This CDR3 reads CASSLVADTQYF. The CDR3 DNA reads as TGTGCCAGCAGCCTCGTAGCAGATACGCAGTATTTT.

The V gene is TRBV5-1, the J gene TRBJ2-4; a weak D match, TRBD1 (6 bases). Germline CDR1 is SGHRS and CDR2 is YFSETQ. V was cut by 1 base and J by 4 bases, with 12 bases left in between. The CDR3 is 15 amino acids. The CDR3 loop is CASSLNGGGKNIQYF. CDR3 bases: TGCGCCAGCAGCTTGAATGGGGGCGGAAAAAACATTCAGTACTTC.

The gene calls are TRBV9 and TRBJ2-7; tentative D call: TRBD2 (5 bases). The V end lost 0 bases, the J end lost 2 bases, and 12 bases lay between the germline ends. The germline V gene has CDR1 SGDLS and CDR2 YYNGEE. The CDR3 is 15 residues long. The CDR3: CASSVAGNPAYEQYF. The CDR3 region has the DNA TGTGCCAGCAGCGTAGCCGGGAACCCTGCCTACGAGCAGTACTTC.

The chain is built from TRBV30 and TRBJ2-7; perhaps TRBD2 as D (7 bases). Germline V gives CDR1 GTSNPN, CDR2 SVGIG (reference sequence). V gave up 2 bases and J gave up 6 bases, with 17 bases separating them. This CDR3 has 14 residues. The CDR3 region is CAWSIGGRLFEQYF. The CDR3 DNA reads as TGTGCCTGGAGTATCGGGGGGCGCCTTTTCGAGCAGTACTTC.